A single sample is the source of the 28 T cell receptor beta chains below, sequenced in a study of OX40 agonist ivuxolimab in advanced cancers. Library preparation was by the immunoSEQ multiplex PCR assay. TCRdb took over this immuneACCESS table, retaining in-frame rearrangements with V and J assigned. Such tables are incomplete; in checked studies, under half of the missing clones stem from an unresolved V gene, and the remainder is unexplained. This sample holds about 150,000 clones; roughly 94% were observed only once. Together, the top ten hold approximately 0.32% of the sample. Here the sequenced sample was CD4+ or CD8+ T cells sorted from blood, taken in a trial of the OX40 agonist ivuxolimab. All receptors derive from an adult with an advanced solid tumor such as melanoma, head and neck, liver or kidney cancer.

CDR3 in DNA: TGCGCCAGCAGCTTGAGGGTAGGAGGAATCTATGGCTACACCTTC. Its translation is CASSLRVGGIYGYTF. This sequence joins TRBV5-1 and TRBJ1-2, with D uncertain. Trimming took off 1 base at V and 4 bases at J, with 14 bases between the two ends. The CDR3 contains 15 residues. Germline CDR1 is SGHRS and CDR2 is YFSETQ.

The genes are TRBV5-1 and TRBJ2-7; TRBD1 matches 8 bases. Germline lookup yields CDR1 SGHRS and CDR2 YFSETQ. The CDR3 is made up of 15 amino acids. V lost 6 bases and J lost 3; bases outside the gene matches: 11. The CDR3 spells CASTRDRGRLYEQYF. The CDR3 nucleotides are TGCGCCAGCACCCGAGACAGGGGACGTCTCTACGAGCAGTACTTC.

CDR3 sequence reads: CAISTDIESPLHF. CDR3 in DNA: TGTGCCATCAGTACCGACATCGAGTCACCCCTCCACTTT. This chain links TRBV10-3 with TRBJ1-6, with unresolved D. CDR1 is ENHRY, CDR2 SYGVKD, per germline. Trimming left V 5 bases short and J 10 bases short, with 12 bases between. The CDR3 is 13 amino acids.

The chain uses TRBV9 and TRBJ1-3; D not resolved. Per the germline V gene, CDR1 is SGDLS and CDR2 is YYNGEE. The CDR3 is 16 residues long. Trimming left V 3 bases short and J 0 bases short, with 13 bases between. Here the CDR3 DNA reads TGTGCCAGCAGCGGGCTGACAACCCCCTCTGGAAACACCATATATTTT. It encodes CASSGLTTPSGNTIYF.

The rearrangement uses TRBV5-6 and TRBJ2-7; D is ambiguous. The V gene lost 0 bases and the J gene lost 3 bases, with 16 bases spanning the gap. Germline-derived CDR1 and CDR2 are SGHDT and YYEEEE. The CDR3 has 16 residues. CDR3 in amino acids: CASSLAGFAEFYEQYF. The CDR3 region has the DNA TGTGCCAGCAGCTTGGCAGGATTCGCAGAGTTCTACGAGCAGTACTTC.

The J gene is TRBJ2-3, the V gene TRBV9; D is perhaps TRBD2 (7 bases). The V gene lost 0 bases and the J gene lost 2 bases, with 19 bases spanning the gap. Germline CDR1 and CDR2: SGDLS and YYNGEE. The CDR3 loop spans 18 amino acids. CDR3 bases: TGTGCCAGCAGCGTAGCATTAACGCGGGGGCCAATCACAGATACGCAGTATTTT. Translating gives CASSVALTRGPITDTQYF.

The V call is TRBV7-9, the J call TRBJ2-7, with a possible D match to TRBD1 (6 bases). The CDR3 extends over 15 amino acids. V gave up 3 bases and J gave up 2 bases, with 14 bases separating them. From germline, CDR1 is SEHNR and CDR2 FQNEAQ (reference sequence). In nucleotides, the CDR3 is TGTGCCAGCAGCTTCTACCGGGACACCCCCTACGAGCAGTACTTC. Protein product: CASSFYRDTPYEQYF.

This sequence joins TRBV30 and TRBJ2-7; perhaps D is TRBD1 or TRBD2 (5 bases each). Germline V gives CDR1 GTSNPN, CDR2 SVGIG (reference sequence). V was cut by 8 bases and J by 2 bases, with 16 bases left in between. This CDR3 spans 13 amino acids. The CDR3 DNA sequence: TGTGCCCGGGGCGGAGCGCCAGCCTACGAGCAGTACTTC. This codes for CARGGAPAYEQYF.

The chain employs TRBV6-5 and TRBJ1-4; 8 nucleotides agree with TRBD1. Trimming took 4 bases from V and 13 from J; bases not matched to a gene: 5. Germline V CDR1 and CDR2: MNHEY, SVGAGI. The CDR3 has 12 amino acids. The CDR3 sequence is CASSSTGDGLFF. CDR3 DNA sequence: TGTGCCAGCAGTTCGACAGGGGACGGACTGTTTTTT.

The chain couples TRBV7-9 to TRBJ2-3; 9 bases align to TRBD1. Germline V CDR1 and CDR2: SEHNR, FQNEAQ (reference sequence). The J segment lost 3 bases and the V segment lost 5 bases, leaving 6 bases of the junction unmatched. CDR3 length: 15 residues. The CDR3 region is CASSHRDRVTDTQYF. The CDR3 nucleotides are TGTGCCAGCAGCCACCGGGACAGGGTAACAGATACGCAGTATTTT.

The chain joins TRBV27 to TRBJ2-7; D is possibly TRBD1 or TRBD2 (5 bases each). CDR1 is MNHEY, CDR2 SMNVEV, per germline (reference sequence). The CDR3 runs 14 residues. V lost 6 bases and J lost 4, with 16 bases in between. Here the CDR3 reads CASRRGQGTYEQYF. In DNA form, the CDR3 reads TGTGCCAGCAGACGGGGCCAAGGGACGTACGAGCAGTACTTC.

The rearrangement links TRBV11-2 to TRBJ2-7; 7 bases fit TRBD2. Germline CDR1 SGHAT, CDR2 FQNNGV. This CDR3 contains 14 residues. V lost 0 bases, J lost 6 bases, and 5 bases stayed unmatched. The DNA of the CDR3 is TGTGCCAGCAGCTTAGACCGAGGGAGGGTCGAGCAGTACTTC. Protein sequence: CASSLDRGRVEQYF.

This chain uses TRBV4-1 with TRBJ2-3; no clear D. The germline V gene has CDR1 MGHRA and CDR2 YSYEKL. V was cut by 0 bases and J by 8 bases, with 21 bases left in between. The CDR3 contains 17 residues. CDR3 loop: CASSQDPKVARRPTQYF. The CDR3 DNA reads TGCGCCAGCAGCCAAGACCCCAAGGTCGCACGCCGGCCTACGCAGTATTTT.

The V call is TRBV6-1, the J call TRBJ2-4; TRBD1 aligns across 9 bases. V lost 2 bases and J lost 5; bases outside the gene matches: 16. There are 19 residues in the CDR3. Per the germline V gene, CDR1 is MNHNS and CDR2 is SASEGT. The CDR3 loop is CASSENRGWTGDKENIQYF. As DNA, the CDR3 is TGTGCCAGCAGTGAAAATCGGGGATGGACAGGGGATAAAGAAAACATTCAGTACTTC.

The V and J genes are TRBV2 and TRBJ2-2; the D is unclear. Germline loops: CDR1 SNHLY, CDR2 FYNNEI. The V end lost 2 bases, the J end lost 3 bases, and 10 bases lay between the germline ends. CDR3 length: 15 amino acids. The CDR3 loop is CASSETRADTGELFF. The CDR3 DNA follows: TGTGCCAGCAGTGAAACCCGGGCGGACACCGGGGAGCTGTTTTTT.

The count of this clone is one. The V gene is TRBV7-2, the J gene TRBJ2-1; the D call may be TRBD1 or TRBD2 (7 bases each). The CDR3 has 15 residues. Trimming took 4 bases from V and 3 from J, leaving 13 bases between them. CDR1 and CDR2 from the germline V gene are SGHTA and FQGNSA. CDR3 sequence reads: CASSSGGADYNEQFF. The CDR3 DNA is TGTGCCAGCAGCTCAGGGGGGGCTGACTACAATGAGCAGTTCTTC.

The rearrangement uses TRBV6-5 and TRBJ1-4; possible D gene TRBD1, 6 bases. TRBJ2-2 explains the end of the DNA better; the J call may be wrong. The CDR3 is 12 residues long. Germline V CDR1 and CDR2: MNHEY, SVGAGI. The CDR3 bases are TGTGCCAGCAGTTACTCGGGACAGGAGCTGTTTTTT. The encoded protein is CASSYSGQELFF.

This chain joins TRBV5-1 and TRBJ2-3; 8 nucleotides line up with TRBD2. V trimming: 7 bases; J trimming: 0 bases; junction bases outside the gene matches: 1. Germline values: CDR1 SGHRS, CDR2 YFSETQ. The CDR3 is 13 amino acids. The CDR3, as DNA: TGCGCCAGCCGGGGGGGGAGCACAGATACGCAGTATTTT. This sequence encodes CASRGGSTDTQYF. The variable domain in full, with the rest retrieved from reference TRBV5-1 and TRBJ2-3, is KAGVTQTPRYLIKTRGQQVTLSCSPISGHRSVSWYQQTPGQGLQFLFEYFSETQRNKGNFPGRFSGRQFSNSRSEMNVSTLELGDSALYLCASRGGSTDTQYFGPGTRLTVL.

The chain is built from TRBV5-1 and TRBJ2-7; D gene ambiguous. The CDR3 has 14 amino acids. V was pared by 3 bases and J by 7 bases, with 17 bases between. The germline V gene has CDR1 SGHRS and CDR2 YFSETQ. CDR3 amino acids: CASSSSVRQGEQYF. CDR3 DNA: TGCGCCAGCAGCTCATCTGTGCGCCAAGGGGAGCAGTACTTC. Together with reference TRBV5-1 and TRBJ2-7, the CDR3 gives the full variable domain: KAGVTQTPRYLIKTRGQQVTLSCSPISGHRSVSWYQQTPGQGLQFLFEYFSETQRNKGNFPGRFSGRQFSNSRSEMNVSTLELGDSALYLCASSSSVRQGEQYFGPGTRLTVT.

This clone was recorded a few times. This chain links TRBV5-1 with TRBJ2-2; 10 nucleotides match TRBD1. Trimming took 4 bases from V and 8 from J; bases not matched to a gene: 5. Germline V CDR1 and CDR2: SGHRS, YFSETQ. This CDR3 region has 14 residues. The CDR3 here is CASSPGQGTGELFF. The DNA for the CDR3 is TGCGCCAGCAGCCCGGGACAGGGGACTGGGGAGCTGTTTTTT.

The chain joins TRBV28 to TRBJ2-5, with a possible D match to TRBD1 (6 bases). The CDR3 runs to 15 residues. The V end lost 7 bases, the J end lost 1 base, and 16 bases lay between the germline ends. Germline CDR1 and CDR2: MDHEN and SYDVKM. The CDR3 here is CASKGDRRPQETQYF. CDR3 nucleotide sequence: TGTGCCAGCAAGGGGGACCGTCGGCCCCAAGAGACCCAGTACTTC.

This clone came up once. The chain links TRBV9 to TRBJ1-2; tentative D call: TRBD1 (6 bases). CDR3 length: 13 amino acids. The germline V gene encodes CDR1 SGDLS and CDR2 YYNGEE. V was cut by 4 bases and J by 13 bases, with 20 bases left in between. Here the CDR3 DNA reads TGTGCCAGCAGCCTTGAAGGACAGACACTCGGCACCTTC. Its protein is CASSLEGQTLGTF. Complete variable domain (other parts from reference TRBV9 and TRBJ1-2): DSGVTQTPKHLITATGQRVTLRCSPRSGDLSVYWYQQSLDQGLQFLIQYYNGEERAKGNILERFSAQQFPDLHSELNLSSLELGDSALYFCASSLEGQTLGTFGSGTRLTVV.

The chain combines TRBV4-1 with TRBJ1-5, with 8 bases that match TRBD1. CDR3 length: 20 amino acids. The junction had 17 bases not matched to a gene; V was cut back by 0 bases and J by 4 bases. In germline, CDR1 is MGHRA, CDR2 YSYEKL. CDR3 sequence: CASSQDPLGAQGAANQPQHF. The DNA of the CDR3 is TGCGCCAGCAGCCAAGATCCGTTGGGGGCGCAGGGGGCGGCGAATCAGCCCCAGCATTTT.

This chain joins TRBV7-3 and TRBJ2-1; D is unresolved. The CDR3 contains 14 residues. In germline, CDR1 is SGHTA, CDR2 FQGTGA. V was shortened by 5 bases and J by 8 bases, with 16 bases between the two germline ends. This chain's CDR3 is CASSPRSSTDEQFF. The CDR3 DNA reads TGTGCCAGCAGCCCCCGGTCCTCTACAGATGAGCAGTTCTTC.

This chain joins TRBV2 and TRBJ1-3, with 10 nucleotides matching TRBD1. CDR3 length: 14 residues. Germline V gene lookup returns CDR1 SNHLY and CDR2 FYNNEI. The ends lost 8 bases at V and 0 bases at J; junction bases unmatched: 1. Written as DNA, the CDR3 is TGTGCCAGCGGGACAGGGGACTCTGGAAACACCATATATTTT. Its protein is CASGTGDSGNTIYF.

The chain employs TRBV7-2 and TRBJ2-7; D call uncertain. Trimming pared 0 bases from V and 2 bases from J, leaving 8 bases between. In germline, CDR1 is SGHTA, CDR2 FQGNSA. CDR3 size: 14 residues. As DNA, the CDR3 is TGTGCCAGCAGCTTAGCCAGGCAGGCCTACGAGCAGTACTTC. This gives the protein CASSLARQAYEQYF.

V is TRBV9 and J is TRBJ1-2; 8 bases are a match to TRBD1. With V trimmed by 3 bases and J by 6 bases, 7 bases remained unmatched. This CDR3 spans 14 amino acids. Germline V gene sequence: CDR1 SGDLS, CDR2 YYNGEE. The DNA for the CDR3 is TGTGCCAGCAGCGAACCCGACAGGGGCCATGGCTACACCTTC. Translation gives CASSEPDRGHGYTF.

The chain couples TRBV6-5 to TRBJ1-2; a possible D gene is TRBD1 (5 bases). Looked up from germline, CDR1 is MNHEY and CDR2 is SVGAGI. The CDR3 runs to 14 residues. V was trimmed by 8 bases and J by 2 bases, leaving 15 bases between them. CDR3 DNA sequence: TGTGCCAGCCTGCGTTCACGGGGGAACTATGGCTACACCTTC. This sequence encodes CASLRSRGNYGYTF.